This T cell receptor beta chain was identified in a study of cytomegalovirus exposure and HLA in healthy donors. Study outcomes and limitations: Analysis performed later found more than 15,000 TCR beta sequences associated with HLA alleles at 0.05 false discovery rate. 87-base-pair reads could not separate some V segments, including TRBV6-2 and TRBV6-3.

A word on this clone: What it binds is not known.

With 60 Vbeta and 13 Jbeta primers, the PCR was carried out. Some clones are missing from TCRdb's copy, which holds only in-frame ones; the method was immunoSEQ multiplex PCR. There are 84,000 or so clones in the sample; around 80% occur only once, and around 2.5% lies in the top ten. The CDR3 runs 15 residues. CDR1 and CDR2 (germline): LNHDA, SQIVND (reference sequence). V was cut by 5 bases and J by 6 bases, with 17 bases left in between. This clonotype was sampled from a man aged 25 to 45 in good health and CMV-seronegative. The V gene is TRBV19, the J gene TRBJ1-5, with D unresolved. Sequenced sample: PBMCs. Written as DNA, the CDR3 is TGTGCCAGTAGTGACCGACACTCGGCCAGTCAGCCCCAGCATTTT. This gives the protein CASSDRHSASQPQHF. Combining the CDR3 with reference TRBV19 and TRBJ1-5 gives the whole variable domain DGGITQSPKYLFRKEGQNVTLSCEQNLNHDAMYWYRQDPGQGLRLIYYSQIVNDFQKGDIAEGYSVSREKKESFPLTVTSAQKNPTAFYLCASSDRHSASQPQHFGDGTRLSIL.